The clone carrying this T cell receptor (beta chain) was counted at least ten times. Its target is not known. Time point noted: sample taken at primary tumor resection. Whole RNA from tumor, nontumor lung or frozen PBMC was sequenced unsorted. These data are taken from a study of spatial heterogeneity in lung cancer. Study-level information: Within raw reads, each unique TCR and UMI combination appeared on average more than ten times.

Study-wide points: Follow-up blood showed ubiquitous expanded tumor TCRs less than blood at resection did.

There are 14 residues in the CDR3. The V and J ends lost 3 bases and 0 bases respectively, with 8 bases between them. Looked up from germline, CDR1 is SGHAT and CDR2 is FQDESV (reference sequence). A unique molecular identifier was carried by every single TCR cDNA molecule. TCRdb passed the 5' RACE reads through MiXCR, listing each CDR3 protein once. The table shows tens of thousands of distinct CDR3 sequences, with approximately 8.6% occurring only once. This TCR derives from a male donor with early-stage non-small cell lung cancer. The sample was PBMCs, taken at surgery. The V gene is TRBV11-1, the J gene TRBJ2-5; a weak D match, TRBD2 (5 bases). CDR3 residues: CASSLAGNQETQYF. CDR3 nucleotides: TGTGCCAGCAGCTTGGCCGGGAACCAAGAGACCCAGTACTTC.